This T cell receptor beta chain was captured by sequencing in a study of T cell changes during pregnancy in multiple sclerosis. V shed 6 bases, J shed 1 base, and the junction held 10 bases outside the gene matches. This CDR3 comprises 17 residues. Germline CDR1 is SQVTM and CDR2 is ANQGSEA. TCRdb's copy holds only in-frame clones and misses some; the assay was immunoSEQ multiplex PCR. The sample records about 59,000 clones, approximately 93% being singletons. The gene calls are TRBV29-1 and TRBJ1-6, with 9 bases fitting TRBD1. The receptor was isolated from a female donor with multiple sclerosis, enrolled in a pregnancy study. The sequences come from CD8+ T cells from peripheral blood mononuclear cells, collected in the third trimester of pregnancy. CDR3 sequence reads: CSVAPTGGMSYNSPLHF. The CDR3 DNA is TGCAGCGTGGCCCCAACAGGGGGCATGTCCTATAATTCACCCCTCCACTTT.